Listed below are T cell receptor beta chains from one sample, sequenced in a study of blood T cell repertoires in COVID-19. Assay: immunoSEQ multiplex PCR; the TCRdb copy retains only in-frame clones and omits some. The table lists 250,000 to 300,000 clones, approximately 86% of them singletons. The sample was PBMCs or T cells enriched from blood (not recorded which). These receptors came from a woman between 25 and 40 years old who had recovered from COVID-19. CDR3s include the opening cysteine and the closing phenylalanine or tryptophan. The order of the fields is V gene, clone size, J gene, D gene, CDR3 protein, CDR3 DNA. The D gene is left open where the match is weak. Only some rows state a clone size, as once, few, many or a class for expanded clones.

v_gene: TRBV29-1; abundance: -; j_gene: TRBJ1-2; d_gene: TRBD1; CDR3aa: CSAIGDRAINYGYTF; CDR3nt: TGCAGTGCTATCGGGGACAGGGCGATTAACTATGGCTACACCTTC
v_gene: TRBV7-3; abundance: -; j_gene: TRBJ2-1; d_gene: -; CDR3aa: CASSSQGTSDEQFF; CDR3nt: TGTGCCAGCAGCTCCCAAGGGACTTCGGATGAGCAGTTCTTC
v_gene: TRBV7-6; abundance: -; j_gene: TRBJ2-3; d_gene: TRBD2; CDR3aa: CASSPRGGEGGTDTQYF; CDR3nt: TGTGCCAGCAGCCCCCGGGGGGGGGAGGGAGGCACAGATACGCAGTATTTT
v_gene: TRBV15; abundance: -; j_gene: TRBJ2-5; d_gene: TRBD2; CDR3aa: CATSSPSGGAGETQYF; CDR3nt: TGTGCCACCAGCAGCCCTAGCGGGGGGGCGGGAGAGACCCAGTACTTC
v_gene: TRBV28; abundance: -; j_gene: TRBJ2-4; d_gene: -; CDR3aa: CASSLLGQARGKNIQYF; CDR3nt: TGTGCCAGCAGTTTACTTGGGCAGGCCAGGGGCAAAAACATTCAGTACTTC
v_gene: TRBV9; abundance: once; j_gene: TRBJ2-7; d_gene: -; CDR3aa: CASSPRGSKVYEQYF; CDR3nt: TGTGCCAGCAGCCCGAGGGGGTCGAAAGTCTACGAGCAGTACTTC
v_gene: TRBV7-9; abundance: -; j_gene: TRBJ2-3; d_gene: TRBD2; CDR3aa: CASSSPRTSGYTDTQYF; CDR3nt: TGTGCCAGCAGCTCGCCCCGGACTAGCGGATACACAGATACGCAGTATTTT
v_gene: TRBV30; abundance: -; j_gene: TRBJ1-6; d_gene: -; CDR3aa: CAWSVRATGSSPLHF; CDR3nt: TGTGCCTGGAGTGTAAGGGCCACTGGGAGTTCACCCCTCCACTTT
v_gene: TRBV7-9; abundance: -; j_gene: TRBJ1-5; d_gene: -; CDR3aa: CASSLRENQPQHF; CDR3nt: TGTGCCAGCAGCTTAAGAGAAAATCAGCCCCAGCATTTT
v_gene: TRBV24-1; abundance: -; j_gene: TRBJ2-3; d_gene: -; CDR3aa: CATSVGGRGRDTQYF; CDR3nt: TGTGCCACCAGTGTAGGGGGGAGGGGGAGAGATACGCAGTATTTT
v_gene: TRBV10-3; abundance: -; j_gene: TRBJ1-6; d_gene: TRBD1; CDR3aa: CAIKGTGSSYNSPLHF; CDR3nt: TGTGCCATCAAAGGGACAGGGAGCTCCTATAATTCACCCCTCCACTTT
v_gene: TRBV5-1; abundance: -; j_gene: TRBJ2-1; d_gene: TRBD1; CDR3aa: CASSTPGQLYNEQFF; CDR3nt: TGCGCCAGCAGCACCCCGGGACAGCTCTACAATGAGCAGTTCTTC
v_gene: TRBV10-3; abundance: -; j_gene: TRBJ2-7; d_gene: -; CDR3aa: CAISESDFYEQYF; CDR3nt: TGTGCCATCAGTGAGTCTGACTTCTACGAGCAGTACTTC
v_gene: TRBV6-1; abundance: -; j_gene: TRBJ2-1; d_gene: TRBD1; CDR3aa: CASSERGTGGSYNEQFF; CDR3nt: TGTGCCAGCAGTGAACGGGGCACAGGGGGCTCCTACAATGAGCAGTTCTTC
v_gene: TRBV2; abundance: -; j_gene: TRBJ1-4; d_gene: -; CDR3aa: CASSGTATNEKLFF; CDR3nt: TGTGCCAGCAGTGGGACAGCAACTAATGAAAAACTGTTTTTT
v_gene: TRBV2; abundance: -; j_gene: TRBJ1-1; d_gene: -; CDR3aa: CASRPTVGTEAFF; CDR3nt: TGTGCCAGCAGACCCACAGTGGGCACTGAAGCTTTCTTT
v_gene: TRBV6-5; abundance: -; j_gene: TRBJ1-6; d_gene: -; CDR3aa: CASSYLLNSPLHF; CDR3nt: TGTGCCAGCAGTTACCTACTTAATTCACCCCTCCACTTT
v_gene: TRBV11-1; abundance: -; j_gene: TRBJ1-2; d_gene: TRBD1; CDR3aa: CASSPRDRGYYGYTF; CDR3nt: TGTGCCAGCAGCCCGCGGGACAGGGGCTACTATGGCTACACCTTC
v_gene: TRBV5-8; abundance: -; j_gene: TRBJ2-1; d_gene: TRBD2; CDR3aa: CASTTSFYNEQFF; CDR3nt: TGTGCCAGCACGACTAGCTTTTACAATGAGCAGTTCTTC
v_gene: TRBV29-1; abundance: -; j_gene: TRBJ2-1; d_gene: -; CDR3aa: CSVEAEIYNEQFF; CDR3nt: TGCAGCGTTGAGGCGGAAATCTACAATGAGCAGTTCTTC
v_gene: TRBV2; abundance: -; j_gene: TRBJ2-1; d_gene: TRBD2; CDR3aa: CASIVLAGAPNNEQFF; CDR3nt: TGTGCCAGCATAGTCCTAGCGGGAGCACCTAACAATGAGCAGTTCTTC
v_gene: TRBV2; abundance: -; j_gene: TRBJ2-5; d_gene: TRBD1; CDR3aa: CASNRDRGLTQYF; CDR3nt: TGTGCCAGCAATCGGGACAGGGGGCTGACCCAGTACTTC
v_gene: TRBV7-9; abundance: -; j_gene: TRBJ2-5; d_gene: -; CDR3aa: CASSPTGLAGETQYF; CDR3nt: TGTGCCAGCAGCCCTACCGGGTTGGCGGGAGAGACCCAGTACTTC
v_gene: TRBV9; abundance: -; j_gene: TRBJ1-1; d_gene: -; CDR3aa: CASQAGGNTEAFF; CDR3nt: TGTGCCAGCCAAGCGGGGGGGAACACTGAAGCTTTCTTT
v_gene: TRBV27; abundance: -; j_gene: TRBJ2-7; d_gene: -; CDR3aa: CASSSTHTYEQYF; CDR3nt: TGTGCCAGCAGTTCGACACATACCTACGAGCAGTACTTC
v_gene: TRBV20-1; abundance: -; j_gene: TRBJ2-7; d_gene: -; CDR3aa: CSASNRQVVLYEQYF; CDR3nt: TGCAGTGCTAGTAATCGGCAGGTTGTCCTCTACGAGCAGTACTTC
v_gene: TRBV5-1; abundance: -; j_gene: TRBJ2-1; d_gene: TRBD1; CDR3aa: CASSLGDREVNEQFF; CDR3nt: TGCGCCAGCAGCTTGGGGGACAGGGAGGTCAATGAGCAGTTCTTC
v_gene: TRBV4-1; abundance: -; j_gene: TRBJ2-1; d_gene: -; CDR3aa: CASSLQGGSRRPYNEQFF; CDR3nt: TGCGCCAGCAGCCTACAGGGGGGGTCGAGGCGGCCCTACAATGAGCAGTTCTTC
v_gene: TRBV6-1; abundance: -; j_gene: TRBJ1-6; d_gene: TRBD1; CDR3aa: CASSDGTAYNSPLHF; CDR3nt: TGTGCCAGCAGTGATGGGACAGCCTATAATTCACCCCTCCACTTT
v_gene: TRBV27; abundance: few; j_gene: TRBJ1-2; d_gene: TRBD1; CDR3aa: CASSLIKGQGDYGYTF; CDR3nt: TGTGCCAGCAGTTTAATAAAGGGACAGGGTGACTATGGCTACACCTTC
v_gene: TRBV5-1; abundance: -; j_gene: TRBJ2-1; d_gene: -; CDR3aa: CASSLEGNNEQFF; CDR3nt: TGCGCCAGCAGCTTGGAGGGGAATAATGAGCAGTTCTTC
v_gene: TRBV2; abundance: few; j_gene: TRBJ1-1; d_gene: -; CDR3aa: CASSVQNTEAFF; CDR3nt: TGTGCCAGCAGTGTACAGAACACTGAAGCTTTCTTT
v_gene: TRBV5-1; abundance: -; j_gene: TRBJ2-3; d_gene: -; CDR3aa: CASSETGSGDTQYF; CDR3nt: TGCGCCAGCAGTGAAACAGGGTCGGGGGATACGCAGTATTTT
v_gene: TRBV12-5; abundance: once; j_gene: TRBJ1-2; d_gene: TRBD1; CDR3aa: CASGLETGAGYTF; CDR3nt: TGTGCTAGTGGTTTGGAAACAGGGGCTGGCTACACCTTC
v_gene: TRBV6-5; abundance: -; j_gene: TRBJ1-2; d_gene: TRBD1; CDR3aa: CAGRDRGPGGYTF; CDR3nt: TGTGCCGGCCGGGACAGGGGGCCTGGAGGCTACACCTTC
v_gene: TRBV27; abundance: -; j_gene: TRBJ2-5; d_gene: TRBD2; CDR3aa: CASSSSPFPGLAQETQYF; CDR3nt: TGTGCCAGCAGTTCCAGCCCGTTTCCGGGACTAGCCCAAGAGACCCAGTACTTC
v_gene: TRBV19; abundance: -; j_gene: TRBJ2-7; d_gene: TRBD1; CDR3aa: CASRNLGQGNEQYF; CDR3nt: TGTGCCAGTAGAAACCTTGGACAGGGGAACGAGCAGTACTTC
v_gene: TRBV5-1; abundance: -; j_gene: TRBJ2-7; d_gene: TRBD2; CDR3aa: CASSLAGGAEEQYF; CDR3nt: TGCGCCAGCAGCTTGGCCGGGGGGGCCGAGGAGCAGTACTTC
v_gene: TRBV4-1; abundance: -; j_gene: TRBJ2-7; d_gene: -; CDR3aa: CASSPDQVGAYEQYF; CDR3nt: TGCGCCAGCTCCCCAGATCAAGTAGGGGCCTACGAGCAGTACTTC
v_gene: TRBV18; abundance: -; j_gene: TRBJ1-5; d_gene: -; CDR3aa: CASSASMTDFLKHF; CDR3nt: TGTGCCAGCTCAGCCTCAATGACAGACTTCTTAAAGCATTTT
v_gene: TRBV27; abundance: once; j_gene: TRBJ2-7; d_gene: -; CDR3aa: CASSLSRAASSYEQYF; CDR3nt: TGTGCCAGCAGTTTATCGAGGGCAGCGAGCTCCTACGAGCAGTACTTC
v_gene: TRBV15; abundance: -; j_gene: TRBJ1-5; d_gene: -; CDR3aa: CATSRGSKNYNQPQHF; CDR3nt: TGTGCCACCAGCAGGGGCAGTAAGAATTACAATCAGCCCCAGCATTTT
v_gene: TRBV30; abundance: -; j_gene: TRBJ2-1; d_gene: TRBD2; CDR3aa: CAWSPPGLAGALSYNEQFF; CDR3nt: TGTGCCTGGTCTCCCCCGGGACTAGCGGGGGCCCTCTCCTACAATGAGCAGTTCTTC
v_gene: TRBV5-1; abundance: -; j_gene: TRBJ2-1; d_gene: TRBD1; CDR3aa: CASSPEGQDYNEQFF; CDR3nt: TGCGCCAGCAGCCCGGAGGGACAGGACTACAATGAGCAGTTCTTC
v_gene: TRBV7-2; abundance: -; j_gene: TRBJ1-6; d_gene: TRBD1; CDR3aa: CASSLSGGNSPLHF; CDR3nt: TGTGCCAGCAGCTTATCAGGGGGCAATTCACCCCTCCACTTT
v_gene: TRBV6-5; abundance: -; j_gene: TRBJ2-7; d_gene: TRBD2; CDR3aa: CASSTGTSEIF; CDR3nt: TGTGCCAGCAGTACGGGGACTAGCGAGATCTTC
v_gene: TRBV11-2; abundance: once; j_gene: TRBJ1-4; d_gene: -; CDR3aa: CASSLDRTSEKLFF; CDR3nt: TGTGCCAGCAGCCTGGACAGAACCTCCGAAAAACTGTTTTTT
v_gene: TRBV7-9; abundance: -; j_gene: TRBJ2-7; d_gene: TRBD2; CDR3aa: CASSLTSGVSYEQYF; CDR3nt: TGTGCCAGCAGCTTAACTAGCGGGGTCTCCTACGAGCAGTACTTC
v_gene: TRBV5-8; abundance: -; j_gene: TRBJ1-5; d_gene: TRBD1; CDR3aa: CASSRGTGGEAQHF; CDR3nt: TGTGCCAGCAGCCGCGGGACAGGGGGTGAGGCCCAGCATTTT
v_gene: TRBV7-3; abundance: -; j_gene: TRBJ1-1; d_gene: -; CDR3aa: CASSLNDKGGDTEAFF; CDR3nt: TGTGCCAGCAGCTTAAATGATAAGGGAGGGGACACTGAAGCTTTCTTT